The 25 T cell receptor beta chains below all came from one sample that was sequenced in a study of molecular identifiers for immune sequencing clone quantification. One entry per CDR3 protein, called by TCRdb with MiXCR from the PCR reads. The sample lists 90,000 to 120,000 distinct CDR3 sequences, around a third occurring once. Input material: naive CD8+ T cells from blood, with Jurkat cell RNA spiked in. Subset described: FACS-sorted CD8+CD4-CCR7+CD45RA+ naive T cells. The receptors come from a human donor in good health. Some libraries in this study had Jurkat cell RNA spiked in.

A few counts support this clonotype. This rearrangement joins TRBV19 to TRBJ2-3; D gene ambiguous. Looked up from germline, CDR1 is LNHDA and CDR2 is SQIVND (reference sequence). The CDR3 sequence is 11 residues long. The germline V and J ends were trimmed by 8 bases and 5 bases, with 8 bases remaining between them. In DNA form, the CDR3 reads TGTGCCAGTGCCGAAGAAGATACGCAGTATTTT. Its translation is CASAEEDTQYF. Full variable domain (outside the CDR3, taken from reference TRBV19 and TRBJ2-3): DGGITQSPKYLFRKEGQNVTLSCEQNLNHDAMYWYRQDPGQGLRLIYYSQIVNDFQKGDIAEGYSVSREKKESFPLTVTSAQKNPTAFYLCASAEEDTQYFGPGTRLTVL.

This clonotype was found many times. The gene calls are TRBV10-3 and TRBJ2-3; D is perhaps TRBD1 (6 bases). V shed 7 bases and J shed 1 base, with 15 bases lying between them. This CDR3 has 15 amino acids. Germline CDR1 ENHRY, CDR2 SYGVKD. Here the CDR3 reads CAINPLEGGTDTQYF. CDR3 nucleotide sequence: TGTGCCATCAACCCCCTCGAGGGGGGCACAGATACGCAGTATTTT.

Comments on this clonotype: The junction does not match germline at one end; this may be a read error. The CDR3 here is CANSLRLRGAAETQYF. The CDR3 DNA follows: TGTGCCAACAGCTTGCGTTTACGAGGGGCGGCAGAGACCCAGTACTTC. This chain joins TRBV5-6 and TRBJ2-5; D might be TRBD1 or TRBD2, each matching 5 bases. Germline CDR1 SGHDT, CDR2 YYEEEE. The CDR3 is 16 amino acids.

In this sample, this clonotype turned up many times. The chain couples TRBV5-6 to TRBJ2-3; perhaps TRBD1 as D (6 bases). Germline CDR1 reads SGHDT; CDR2 reads YYEEEE. The CDR3 has 17 amino acids. The V end was cut by 0 bases, the J end by 0 bases, with 14 bases between. CDR3 sequence: CASSLEVWDISTDTQYF. The DNA of the CDR3 is TGTGCCAGCAGCTTGGAGGTTTGGGACATCAGCACAGATACGCAGTATTTT.

A word on this clonotype: With a much larger clone just one base away, this may be a read error. CDR3 protein: CASSLAFVGLTGNEQYF. The CDR3 DNA reads TGTGCCAGCAGCTTGGCCTTTGTTGGCCTTACTGGCAATGAGCAGTACTTC. The J gene is TRBJ2-1, the V gene TRBV5-6; D gene ambiguous. The DNA end is more similar to TRBJ2-7, so the J call may be wrong. CDR3 length equals 17 residues. Germline assignment: CDR1 SGHDT and CDR2 YYEEEE.

The chain recombines TRBV28 with TRBJ2-5; TRBD2 aligns across 11 bases. The length of the CDR3 is 18 residues. V lost 3 bases to trimming and J lost 4 bases; unmatched junction nucleotides: 13. CDR1 MDHEN and CDR2 SYDVKM come from the germline V gene. DNA of the CDR3: TGTGCCAGCAGTTTGATCCTAGCGGGAGGCACCGACCCAGAGACCCAGTACTTC. Protein: CASSLILAGGTDPETQYF.

This clonotype was recorded only once. V usage is TRBV9 and J usage is TRBJ2-7, with D possibly TRBD1 on 6 matching bases. The CDR3 is 15 amino acids. Trimming cost V 5 bases and J 0 bases, with 15 bases left between them. Germline V gene data show CDR1 as SGDLS and CDR2 as YYNGEE. The DNA for the CDR3 is TGTGCCAGCAGTGAAACGGGACATACCTCCTACGAGCAGTACTTC. The encoded protein is CASSETGHTSYEQYF. Looking up the rest from reference TRBV9 and TRBJ2-7 gives the full variable domain: DSGVTQTPKHLITATGQRVTLRCSPRSGDLSVYWYQQSLDQGLQFLIQYYNGEERAKGNILERFSAQQFPDLHSELNLSSLELGDSALYFCASSETGHTSYEQYFGPGTRLTVT.

In this sample, this clonotype turned up many times. The rearrangement links TRBV5-6 to TRBJ2-6, with 9 positions matching TRBD2. The ends lost 5 bases at V and 12 bases at J; junction bases unmatched: 0. CDR1 SGHDT and CDR2 YYEEEE come from the germline V gene. The CDR3 sequence is 11 residues long. The DNA of the CDR3 is TGTGCCAGCAGGCGGGGGGGCGTCCTGACTTTC. It yields the protein CASRRGGVLTF.

The chain uses TRBV13 and TRBJ2-7; TRBD1 is a possible D gene (6 bases). Trimming cost V 0 bases and J 3 bases, with 15 bases left between them. From germline, CDR1 is PRHDT and CDR2 FYEKMQ (reference sequence). The CDR3 totals 16 residues. The CDR3 sequence is CASSLGTGSASYEQYF. The CDR3 nucleotides are TGTGCCAGCAGCTTAGGGACAGGTTCAGCGAGCTACGAGCAGTACTTC.

About this clonotype itself: The junction departs from germline at one end; a sequencing error may be responsible. V gene TRBV4-2 combines with J gene TRBJ2-7; possibly TRBD2 for D (6 bases). CDR3 length equals 13 residues. Germline CDR1 is LGHNA and CDR2 is YNFKEQ. The CDR3 here is CASSQGLSYEQHF. The CDR3 DNA sequence: TGTGCCAGCAGCCAGGGACTTTCCTACGAGCAGCACTTC.

There are a few counts of this clonotype. The genes are TRBV6-1 and TRBJ2-1; D possibly corresponds to TRBD1 (7 bases). V was shortened by 6 bases and J by 3 bases, with 15 bases between the two germline ends. The CDR3 covers 15 residues. The germline V gene encodes CDR1 MNHNS and CDR2 SASEGT. The CDR3, as DNA: TGTGCCAGCAGCCTACGACAGGGAGGCTACAATGAGCAGTTCTTC. This codes for CASSLRQGGYNEQFF.

In the case of this clonotype: It may be a read error: a sequence one base away is much more abundant. The CDR3 carries no conserved terminal phenylalanine or tryptophan, so it likely arises from a read error. V gene TRBV28 combines with J gene TRBJ1-5; no clear D gene. V lost 6 bases and J 5 bases, leaving 17 bases between the germline ends. The CDR3 spans 15 residues. Germline CDR1 reads MDHEN; CDR2 reads SYDVKM. CDR3 coding DNA: TGTGCCAGCAGATTAGGACTCCGAGTAGATCAGCCCCAGCATATT. It translates to CASRLGLRVDQPQHI.

Turning to this clonotype: This clone may be a read error of a much larger clone one base away. J is TRBJ1-1 and V is TRBV10-3; D perhaps matches TRBD1 (6 bases). Germline V gives CDR1 ENHRY, CDR2 SYGVKD. The CDR3 has 14 amino acids. CDR3 nucleotides: TGTGCCATCAGACTACTAGGGGGTGGTACTGAAGCTTACTTT. Translated, it gives CAIRLLGGGTEAYF.

This chain uses TRBV4-2 with TRBJ2-7, with 9 positions matching TRBD1. Unmatched junction bases numbered 10, after V lost 2 bases and J lost 5 bases. The germline gives CDR1 LGHNA, CDR2 YNFKEQ. The CDR3 loop spans 16 amino acids. Here the CDR3 DNA reads TGTGCCAGCAGCCAAAGCCCGGGACAGGGTAGCCACGAGCAGTACTTC. Translated, it gives CASSQSPGQGSHEQYF.

The chain combines TRBV7-9 with TRBJ2-3, with D maybe TRBD1 (6 bases). V was pared by 3 bases and J by 6 bases, with 16 bases between. The germline V gene has CDR1 SEHNR and CDR2 FQNEAQ (reference sequence). The CDR3 runs 15 residues. The CDR3 DNA reads as TGTGCCAGCAGCTTTGCGGTGGGGGCAGCTGATACGCAGTATTTT. Translation: CASSFAVGAADTQYF.

Concerning this clonotype: A much larger clone sits a single nucleotide away, making a read error possible. The V call is TRBV7-6, the J call TRBJ2-5; D is unclear. The assigned J gene may be wrong: the sequence end matches TRBJ2-1 better. Looked up from germline, CDR1 is SGHVS and CDR2 is FNYEAQ. This CDR3 contains 12 residues. The CDR3, as DNA: TGTGCCAGCAGCTTAAAAATTGAGACCCAGTTCTTC. It is translated as CASSLKIETQFF.

The V gene is TRBV7-6, the J gene TRBJ2-2; D might be TRBD2 (5 bases). This CDR3 spans 14 amino acids. In germline, CDR1 is SGHVS, CDR2 FNYEAQ. V was pared by 3 bases and J by 6 bases, with 11 bases between. CDR3: CASSFGFGAGELFF. For the CDR3, the DNA is TGTGCCAGCAGCTTTGGGTTCGGGGCCGGGGAGCTGTTTTTT.

Only a few counts were recorded for this clonotype. CDR3 DNA sequence: TGTGCCAGTAGTACGTGGGCAGGGGACCATCAGCCCCAGCATTTT. Its protein is CASSTWAGDHQPQHF. The chain is built from TRBV19 and TRBJ1-5, with D perhaps matching TRBD1 (6 bases). The CDR3 length is 15 residues. V lost 4 bases and J 5 bases, leaving 15 bases between the germline ends. The germline gives CDR1 LNHDA, CDR2 SQIVND (reference sequence).

The rearrangement links TRBV4-1 to TRBJ1-1, with D tentatively TRBD1 (6 bases). The germline V gene encodes CDR1 MGHRA and CDR2 YSYEKL. V shed 5 bases and J shed 3 bases, with 19 bases lying between them. The CDR3 covers 16 residues. For the CDR3, the DNA is TGCGCCAGCAGCAACGCAACGTACAGGGAGGACACTGAAGCTTTCTTT. Its translation: CASSNATYREDTEAFF.

This clonotype was seen ten or more times. V and J are TRBV6-2 or TRBV6-3 and TRBJ2-5; TRBD1 aligns across 8 bases. Germline CDR1 reads MNHEY; CDR2 reads SVGEGT. CDR3 size: 13 residues. Trimming at V came to 10 bases and at J to 5 bases, leaving 9 bases not matched to a gene. CDR3 in DNA: TGTGCCATCAAGGACAGGGCGGAGGAGACCCAGTACTTC. As protein: CAIKDRAEETQYF.

Notes on this clonotype: One base away lies a much larger clone, so this may be a sequencing read error. J is TRBJ2-3 and V is TRBV2; a possible D gene is TRBD2 (6 bases). Germline loops: CDR1 SNHLY, CDR2 FYNNEI. Trimming left V 7 bases short and J 4 bases short, with 15 bases between. This CDR3 has 14 amino acids. CDR3 protein: CASNPGGLPDTQYF. The CDR3 DNA is TGTGCCAGCAATCCCGGGGGTCTGCCAGATACGCAGTATTTT.

Regarding this clonotype: A much larger clone differs by one base, so this may be a read error. This chain joins TRBV28 and TRBJ2-7; TRBD2 matches at 7 bases. The CDR3 contains 17 residues. The germline V gene has CDR1 MDHEN and CDR2 SYDVKM. CDR3 nucleotides: TGTGCCAGCAGCCCCCACTCGCGGGAGTATAAGCCCTACGCGCAGTACTTC. Its protein product is CASSPHSREYKPYAQYF.

This clonotype was detected ten times or more. The genes are TRBV7-9 and TRBJ2-2; D perhaps matches TRBD1 (6 bases). V lost 0 bases and J 6 bases, leaving 14 bases between the germline ends. CDR3 length: 16 residues. Germline V lookup: CDR1 SEHNR, CDR2 FQNEAQ (reference sequence). The CDR3 DNA is TGTGCCAGCAGCTTAGCCGGGACACGGGTCCCCGGGGAGCTGTTTTTT. Translated, it gives CASSLAGTRVPGELFF.

This clonotype came up a few times. Being one base from a much bigger clone, this may be a read error. The chain links TRBV28 to TRBJ2-5; D tentatively fits TRBD1 or TRBD2 (5 bases each). Per the germline V gene, CDR1 is MDHEN and CDR2 is SYDVKM. The CDR3 sequence is 14 residues long. As DNA, the CDR3 is TGTGCCAGCACCAATGACGGGACCCCATGGACCCAGCACTTC. Protein sequence: CASTNDGTPWTQHF.

This clonotype was seen only a few times. This sequence joins TRBV27 and TRBJ2-2; D possibly corresponds to TRBD1 (5 bases). In germline, CDR1 is MNHEY, CDR2 SMNVEV (reference sequence). Deletions cut 3 bases from V and 5 bases from J, with 10 bases between. The CDR3 covers 14 residues. CDR3 sequence: CASSFQGRTGELFF. Here the CDR3 DNA reads TGTGCCAGCAGTTTCCAGGGCCGTACCGGGGAGCTGTTTTTT.